These T cell receptor beta chains were read from a single sample in a study of human T cells and chemical hapten exposure. In TCRdb, the RACE reads were re-called with MiXCR into one record per CDR3 protein. The sample records 40,000 to 45,000 distinct CDR3 sequences, 8% to 9.5% being singletons. The sequencing used whole blood, collected in connection with sensitization to the hapten diphenylcyclopropenone (DPC). These receptors were collected from a woman between 35 and 50 years old with alopecia areata. Some clones in this sample may be carry-over from other donors' samples. Each CDR3 is given without its conserved first and last residue. Fields, in order: V gene, J gene, CDR3 protein.

V gene: TRBV20-1
J gene: TRBJ1-1
CDR3 protein: SAIPLGGTEAF

V gene: TRBV2
J gene: TRBJ1-6
CDR3 protein: ASSRTGEPSPLH

V gene: TRBV7-2
J gene: TRBJ2-1
CDR3 protein: ASSGGAGNEQF

V gene: TRBV7-2
J gene: TRBJ1-3
CDR3 protein: ASAGGYSSGNTIY

V gene: TRBV9
J gene: TRBJ2-1
CDR3 protein: ASSVGGDEQF

V gene: TRBV4-2
J gene: TRBJ2-2
CDR3 protein: ASSQELEAYNTGELF

V gene: TRBV21-1
J gene: TRBJ2-7
CDR3 protein: ASSKRVGTPYEQY

V gene: TRBV7-9
J gene: TRBJ1-1
CDR3 protein: ASSRQGRTTEAF

V gene: TRBV20-1
J gene: TRBJ2-3
CDR3 protein: SANSGTGTDTQY

V gene: TRBV7-3
J gene: TRBJ2-6
CDR3 protein: ASSPSHFGANVLT

V gene: TRBV27
J gene: TRBJ1-5
CDR3 protein: ASSFGRGDNQPQH

V gene: TRBV5-1
J gene: TRBJ2-2
CDR3 protein: ASSLGQGTGELF

V gene: TRBV4-2
J gene: TRBJ1-2
CDR3 protein: ASSQDSEGAVYGYT

V gene: TRBV7-9
J gene: TRBJ2-4
CDR3 protein: ASSLGTTAKNIQY

V gene: TRBV12-3/TRBV12-4
J gene: TRBJ1-2
CDR3 protein: ASSRGPNYGYT

V gene: TRBV7-9
J gene: TRBJ2-5
CDR3 protein: ASSLELEETQY

V gene: TRBV2
J gene: TRBJ2-3
CDR3 protein: ASITDTDTQY

V gene: TRBV18
J gene: TRBJ1-1
CDR3 protein: ASSRAEGTEAF

V gene: TRBV10-3
J gene: TRBJ2-7
CDR3 protein: AISIDTLSYEQY

V gene: TRBV6-4
J gene: TRBJ2-3
CDR3 protein: ASSDVIGGATDTQY

V gene: TRBV2
J gene: TRBJ2-7
CDR3 protein: ASSFRVRTALGEQY

V gene: TRBV7-8
J gene: TRBJ1-1
CDR3 protein: ASRASGLVYASNTEAF

V gene: TRBV30
J gene: TRBJ2-2
CDR3 protein: AWGQGQANTGELF

V gene: TRBV7-3
J gene: TRBJ1-1
CDR3 protein: ASSLTPRGLPEAF

V gene: TRBV28
J gene: TRBJ2-6
CDR3 protein: ACLIGANVLT

V gene: TRBV29-1
J gene: TRBJ2-7
CDR3 protein: SVEGTGKEQY

V gene: TRBV6-5
J gene: TRBJ1-1
CDR3 protein: ASSYTGILQKNTEAF

V gene: TRBV20-1
J gene: TRBJ2-7
CDR3 protein: SARAGTSYEQY

V gene: TRBV6-1
J gene: TRBJ1-3
CDR3 protein: ASSEFGQSSGNTIY

V gene: TRBV28
J gene: TRBJ1-6
CDR3 protein: ASTLGGGSYNSPLH

V gene: TRBV29-1
J gene: TRBJ1-2
CDR3 protein: SVPLNYGYT

V gene: TRBV9
J gene: TRBJ1-4
CDR3 protein: ASSVRAGGNEKLF

V gene: TRBV28
J gene: TRBJ2-2
CDR3 protein: ASSPTDGRNTGELF

V gene: TRBV3-1
J gene: TRBJ2-1
CDR3 protein: ASSQDHGGNEQF

V gene: TRBV29-1
J gene: TRBJ1-1
CDR3 protein: SVAGDTEAF

V gene: TRBV5-6
J gene: TRBJ1-6
CDR3 protein: ASSFEGGNSPLH

V gene: TRBV7-2
J gene: TRBJ1-6
CDR3 protein: ASSPRQGSYNSPLP

V gene: TRBV12-3/TRBV12-4
J gene: TRBJ1-1
CDR3 protein: ASSPGPSTEAF

V gene: TRBV6-5
J gene: TRBJ1-6
CDR3 protein: ASSSRDRGLSPLH

V gene: TRBV5-1
J gene: TRBJ1-1
CDR3 protein: VSARDTLNTEAF

V gene: TRBV4-1
J gene: TRBJ1-1
CDR3 protein: ASSQDSRNTEAF

V gene: TRBV9
J gene: TRBJ2-2
CDR3 protein: ASSISPSGAYTGELF

V gene: TRBV18
J gene: TRBJ1-5
CDR3 protein: ASSPDRADQPQH

V gene: TRBV6-2/TRBV6-3
J gene: TRBJ2-1
CDR3 protein: ASSPSEVNEQF

V gene: TRBV20-1
J gene: TRBJ1-1
CDR3 protein: SARTFGGSLLHSTEAF

V gene: TRBV5-1
J gene: TRBJ2-4
CDR3 protein: ASSSDRSKNIQY

V gene: TRBV27
J gene: TRBJ1-5
CDR3 protein: ASKSGNQPQH

V gene: TRBV30
J gene: TRBJ1-4
CDR3 protein: AWSGGLGGWTNEKLF

V gene: TRBV29-1
J gene: TRBJ1-2
CDR3 protein: SVDPHGEGYT

V gene: TRBV20-1
J gene: TRBJ1-1
CDR3 protein: SAFRGNTEAF

V gene: TRBV11-2
J gene: TRBJ1-1
CDR3 protein: ASSQGQGYQAF